The 28 T cell receptor beta chains in this list originate from one sample, sequenced in a study of shared clonotypes between healthy human individuals (dated by TCRdb to about 2020). Libraries came from the immunoSEQ multiplex PCR assay. TCRdb re-hosts the immuneACCESS table, in-frame sequences only. Its copies lack some clones; in the studies checked, an unresolved V gene accounts for under half of them, and the cause for the rest is not known. This sample comprises over a million clones, about three quarters of them detected only once. The ten largest clonotypes hold roughly 1.4% of the sample. Input material: memory CD4+ T cells sorted from blood. The cell subset or site label, read with the paper, signifies: CD45RA-negative fraction. These receptor sequences come from a man between 18 and 35 years old in good health.

The rearrangement uses TRBV11-2 and TRBJ2-7; D perhaps matches TRBD1 (6 bases). V lost 2 bases, J lost 4 bases, and 9 bases lay in between. From germline, CDR1 is SGHAT and CDR2 FQNNGV. The CDR3 is 13 amino acids. CDR3 in amino acids: CASSLQGLYEQYF. DNA of the CDR3: TGTGCCAGCAGCTTACAGGGGTTATACGAGCAGTACTTC.

V usage is TRBV7-3 and J usage is TRBJ1-2; D gene uncertain. The CDR3 runs 15 residues. Germline V lookup: CDR1 SGHTA, CDR2 FQGTGA. Trimming pared 5 bases from V and 0 bases from J, leaving 13 bases between. CDR3 loop: CASSHPGRANYGYTF. The CDR3 DNA reads as TGTGCCAGCAGCCACCCGGGCAGAGCTAACTATGGCTACACCTTC.

On this clone itself: This specimen includes other DNA sequences encoding the same CDR3. The J gene is TRBJ1-1, the V gene TRBV5-1; D not resolved. Trimming removed 0 bases from V and 3 bases from J, with 6 bases in between. There are 13 residues in the CDR3. CDR1 is SGHRS, CDR2 YFSETQ, per germline. CDR3 loop: CASSLAGYTEAFF. The CDR3 DNA sequence: TGCGCCAGCAGCTTGGCAGGTTACACTGAAGCTTTCTTT.

The chain carries TRBV2 and TRBJ2-7; D is undetermined. The CDR3 has 13 amino acids. Germline CDR1 reads SNHLY; CDR2 reads FYNNEI. The germline V and J ends were trimmed by 0 bases and 5 bases, with 8 bases remaining between them. The CDR3 protein is CASSEARIHEQYF. The CDR3 region has the DNA TGTGCCAGCAGTGAAGCGCGTATCCACGAGCAGTACTTC.

The J gene is TRBJ2-7, the V gene TRBV27; 8 bases match TRBD1. The V gene's germline CDR1 is MNHEY and CDR2 SMNVEV (reference sequence). The CDR3 runs to 14 residues. Trimming took 6 bases from V and 7 from J; bases not matched to a gene: 11. The CDR3 DNA reads as TGTGCCAGCAGAAGGGCTCAGGGGGCAGGGGAGCAGTACTTC. The encoded protein is CASRRAQGAGEQYF.

In this sample, this clone turned up many times. CDR3 bases: TGTGCCACCAGCAGAGATCAGCAAGAGACCCAGTACTTC. Translated, it gives CATSRDQQETQYF. The chain is built from TRBV15 and TRBJ2-5; the D is unclear. Trimming shortened V by 0 bases and J by 2 bases, and 4 bases separated the two germline ends. Germline values: CDR1 LNHNV, CDR2 YYDKDF (reference sequence). This CDR3 has 13 residues.

The DNA for the CDR3 is TGTGCCAGCAGCGCTGTGGGACTAGCGGGGCTGTTCTTC. The encoded protein is CASSAVGLAGLFF. The rearrangement uses TRBV9 and TRBJ2-1, with TRBD2 identical over 13 bases. From germline, CDR1 is SGDLS and CDR2 YYNGEE. Losses at the gene ends were 3 bases for V and 15 bases for J; bases not matched to a gene: 6. This CDR3 has 13 amino acids.

This chain links TRBV7-9 with TRBJ1-4; D is uncertain. This CDR3 has 16 residues. Trimming stripped 4 bases from V and 12 bases from J, with 24 bases between. Per germline, CDR1 SEHNR and CDR2 FQNEAQ (reference sequence). CDR3 protein: CASSSSMAVTPKELFF. The CDR3 nucleotides are TGTGCCAGCAGCTCGTCCATGGCCGTTACCCCCAAAGAACTGTTTTTT. The variable domain in full, with the rest retrieved from reference TRBV7-9 and TRBJ1-4, is DTGVSQNPRHKITKRGQNVTFRCDPISEHNRLYWYRQTLGQGPEFLTYFQNEAQLEKSRLLSDRFSAERPKGSFSTLEIQRTEQGDSAMYLCASSSSMAVTPKELFFGSGTQLSVL.

V gene TRBV9 combines with J gene TRBJ1-6; D is unclear. Between the trimmed V and J ends, which lost 2 bases and 0 bases, there was a span of 9 bases. Germline-derived CDR1 and CDR2 are SGDLS and YYNGEE. The CDR3 runs 16 residues. DNA of the CDR3: TGTGCCAGCAGCGTCACAGAGAGCTCCTATAATTCACCCCTCCACTTT. Its protein product is CASSVTESSYNSPLHF.

The gene calls are TRBV7-8 and TRBJ2-7, with 7 positions matching TRBD2. Trimming took 5 bases from V and 1 from J; bases not matched to a gene: 5. The CDR3 extends over 14 amino acids. CDR1 SGHVS and CDR2 FQNEAQ come from the germline V gene. The CDR3: CASSKRGDSYEQYF. The CDR3 coding sequence is TGTGCCAGCAGCAAGCGGGGTGATTCCTACGAGCAGTACTTC.

The chain carries TRBV27 and TRBJ2-1; 12 bases line up with TRBD2. With 7 bases clipped from V and 7 bases from J, the junction kept 5 bases outside the gene matches. Germline V lookup: CDR1 MNHEY, CDR2 SMNVEV (reference sequence). The CDR3 loop spans 14 amino acids. The chain's CDR3 is CASIRLAGGNEQFF. For the CDR3, the DNA is TGTGCCAGCATAAGGCTAGCGGGAGGGAATGAGCAGTTCTTC.

A remark on this clone: The same CDR3 also results from other DNA sequences found in this sample. This rearrangement joins TRBV7-2 to TRBJ2-5, with D perhaps given as TRBD1 or TRBD2 (6 bases each). Germline V gene data show CDR1 as SGHTA and CDR2 as FQGNSA. The CDR3 loop spans 13 amino acids. V was cut by 5 bases and J by 5 bases, with 12 bases left in between. CDR3 region: CASSPRGGETQYF. As DNA, the CDR3 is TGTGCCAGCAGCCCTCGAGGGGGGGAGACCCAGTACTTC.

The J gene is TRBJ2-5, the V gene TRBV2, with D possibly TRBD1 on 6 matching bases. Trimming took 7 bases from V and 1 from J, leaving 13 bases between them. CDR1 and CDR2 (germline): SNHLY, FYNNEI. This CDR3 has 14 amino acids. The CDR3 spells CASTSDRPQETQYF. The CDR3 DNA sequence: TGTGCCAGCACTTCAGACAGGCCCCAAGAGACCCAGTACTTC.

The chain carries TRBV7-2 and TRBJ1-4; D gene unclear. This CDR3 region has 13 residues. Trimming stripped 0 bases from V and 8 bases from J, with 7 bases between. Germline CDR1 and CDR2: SGHTA and FQGNSA. CDR3 coding DNA: TGTGCCAGCAGCTTAGCGCCGACGGAAAAACTGTTTTTT. Translation: CASSLAPTEKLFF. The full variable domain, with the rest looked up from reference TRBV7-2 and TRBJ1-4, is GAGVSQSPSNKVTEKGKDVELRCDPISGHTALYWYRQSLGQGLEFLIYFQGNSAPDKSGLPSDRFSAERTGGSVSTLTIQRTQQEDSAVYLCASSLAPTEKLFFGSGTQLSVL.

V and J are TRBV9 and TRBJ1-4, with 7 nucleotides matching TRBD1. The V and J ends lost 4 bases and 7 bases, in that order; junction bases with no gene match: 10. Per the germline V gene, CDR1 is SGDLS and CDR2 is YYNGEE. The CDR3 is made up of 15 amino acids. This chain's CDR3 is CASSPLRQGGEKLFF. CDR3 nucleotides: TGTGCCAGCAGCCCCCTCCGACAGGGCGGTGAAAAACTGTTTTTT.

This chain connects TRBV7-2 to TRBJ2-1, with unresolved D. Germline-derived CDR1 and CDR2 are SGHTA and FQGNSA. V was pared by 3 bases and J by 12 bases, with 12 bases between. This CDR3 has 12 residues. The chain's CDR3 is CASSFLATGQFF. CDR3 in DNA: TGTGCCAGCAGCTTTCTGGCTACCGGGCAGTTCTTC.

A word on this clone: A junction end diverges from the germline sequence, so it may reflect a read error. V and J are TRBV5-1 and TRBJ1-4; the D gene is possibly TRBD1 (6 bases). The CDR3 is 14 amino acids. In germline, CDR1 is SGHRS, CDR2 YFSETQ. CDR3 nucleotide sequence: TGCGCCAGCAGGTTGGACAGCTATAATGAAAAACTGTTTTTT. Residues: CASRLDSYNEKLFF.

In the case of this clone: An end of the junction differs from the germline gene, which may be a read error. The rearrangement uses TRBV6-1 and TRBJ1-1, with TRBD1 as a possible D gene (6 bases). Germline values: CDR1 MNHNS, CDR2 SASEGT. The CDR3 contains 14 residues. CDR3 residues: CAISAQGSGTEAFF. CDR3 sequence (DNA): TGTGCCATCAGTGCTCAGGGGTCGGGCACTGAAGCTTTCTTT.

With regard to this clone: Other nucleotide sequences from this sample produce the same CDR3. The chain couples TRBV10-2 to TRBJ2-7; D gene uncertain. The germline V gene encodes CDR1 WSHSY and CDR2 SAAADI. V was shortened by 0 bases and J by 6 bases, with 6 bases between the two germline ends. This CDR3 is 12 amino acids long. Here the CDR3 reads CASSESVGEQYF. CDR3 DNA: TGCGCCAGCAGTGAGTCGGTCGGCGAGCAGTACTTC.

For this clone: The junction and the germline gene differ at one end; a read error may be behind it. The chain joins TRBV5-8 to TRBJ1-1; TRBD1 might be the D (5 bases). This CDR3 is built from 14 residues. Germline V gene data show CDR1 as SGHTS and CDR2 as YDEGEE. Here the CDR3 reads CASSRGAVNTEAFF. The CDR3 DNA reads as TGCGCCAGCAGTAGGGGCGCGGTGAACACTGAAGCTTTCTTT.

The chain joins TRBV7-8 to TRBJ2-7; D is undetermined. Germline V gene data show CDR1 as SGHVS and CDR2 as FQNEAQ. This CDR3 spans 12 amino acids. The V end lost 5 bases, the J end lost 7 bases, and 12 bases lay between the germline ends. The CDR3 reads CASSPVVGEQYF. CDR3 nucleotides: TGTGCCAGCAGCCCAGTGGTGGGAGAGCAGTACTTC.

J is TRBJ2-5 and V is TRBV5-1, with D possibly matching TRBD1 (5 bases). Trimming removed 4 bases from V and 4 bases from J, with 14 bases in between. The CDR3 extends over 14 amino acids. In germline, CDR1 is SGHRS, CDR2 YFSETQ. CDR3 loop: CASSPASRGETQYF. CDR3 nucleotide sequence: TGCGCCAGCAGCCCCGCCTCTAGGGGAGAGACCCAGTACTTC.

The gene calls are TRBV7-2 and TRBJ2-3; TRBD2 aligns across 8 bases. Germline V gene sequence: CDR1 SGHTA, CDR2 FQGNSA. The CDR3 has 16 amino acids. J gave up 3 bases and V 5 bases, and 10 bases lay outside the gene matches. The CDR3 DNA follows: TGTGCCAGCAGCCTTAGCGGGGTGGGGCTTACAGATACGCAGTATTTT. Protein product: CASSLSGVGLTDTQYF.

The chain combines TRBV6-1 with TRBJ2-3, with 11 bases matching TRBD2. Germline V lookup: CDR1 MNHNS, CDR2 SASEGT. The J segment lost 4 bases and the V segment lost 3 bases, leaving 3 bases of the junction unmatched. The length of the CDR3 is 15 residues. The CDR3 region has the DNA TGTGCCAGCAGTGAGACTAGCGGGACCCCAGATACGCAGTATTTT. Protein sequence: CASSETSGTPDTQYF.

V is TRBV6-5 and J is TRBJ1-4; D ambiguous. The V gene's germline CDR1 is MNHEY and CDR2 SVGAGI. This CDR3 is built from 14 residues. V lost 5 bases and J 5 bases, leaving 12 bases between the germline ends. CDR3 coding DNA: TGTGCCAGCAGTAGACACAGTGTAAATGAAAAACTGTTTTTT. The encoded protein is CASSRHSVNEKLFF.

The V gene is TRBV4-1, the J gene TRBJ2-7; 12 positions match TRBD2. With 3 bases clipped from V and 3 bases from J, the junction kept 6 bases outside the gene matches. Germline assignment: CDR1 MGHRA and CDR2 YSYEKL. The CDR3 loop spans 16 amino acids. The DNA of the CDR3 is TGCGCCAGCAGCCAGGCGACTAGCGGGAGTCTCTACGAGCAGTACTTC. The encoded protein is CASSQATSGSLYEQYF.

This clone was seen only a few times. The chain links TRBV27 to TRBJ1-2; weak D call: TRBD1 (6 bases). This CDR3 comprises 14 residues. V was pared by 4 bases and J by 4 bases, with 13 bases between. Germline values: CDR1 MNHEY, CDR2 SMNVEV (reference sequence). The CDR3 region is CASSYGGRGYGYTF. The DNA for the CDR3 is TGTGCCAGCAGTTACGGGGGGCGCGGCTATGGCTACACCTTC.

The chain joins TRBV30 to TRBJ1-1; TRBD1 aligns across 7 bases. J lost 8 bases, V lost 2 bases, and 11 bases had no gene match. The CDR3 runs to 14 residues. Germline V gene sequence: CDR1 GTSNPN, CDR2 SVGIG (reference sequence). The CDR3 sequence is CAWSSPGQAVEAFF. The CDR3, as DNA: TGTGCCTGGAGTTCCCCTGGACAGGCCGTCGAAGCTTTCTTT.